Sequencing of this T cell receptor beta chain was carried out in a study of glioma-infiltrating T cells after dendritic cell vaccination (dated by TCRdb to 2016 to 2018). As for the study more broadly: The cohort comprised approximately 15 glioblastoma patients from Phase I and II dendritic cell vaccination trials, 9 newly diagnosed and 6 with recurrent disease. Between the early 2000s and the early 2010s, patients were given autologous tumor lysate-pulsed dendritic cell vaccination. The vaccine consisted of monocyte-derived dendritic cells cultured less than 9 days with IL-4 and GM-CSF, then pulsed overnight with autologous tumor lysate. Each patient was given three intradermal dendritic cell vaccine injections, spaced two weeks apart, in the arm below the axilla. In glioblastoma patients vaccinated with dendritic cells, deep sequencing of TCR beta CDR3 regions served to measure the amount of tumor-infiltrating lymphocytes and to compare repertoires between tumor and blood. Survival after dendritic cell vaccination was correlated with TCR sequencing metrics such as TIL content and the overlap between tumor and blood repertoires.

There are a few counts of this clone. What this receptor recognizes is not known. Base-call qualities are not available, and no considerably larger clone is one nucleotide away. Including cysteine and phenylalanine, the CDR3 has 17 amino acids. Only the CDR3 DNA stays, 51 bases, in frame from base 1. V lost 5 bases and J lost 1 base, and the count of bases not matched to a germline gene is 11. Based on the germline V gene (reference sequence), the CDR1 and CDR2 sequences are SGHAT and FQDESV. The time point label of this sample denotes: after dendritic cell vaccination, including at tumor progression/relapse. Patients were selected for having adequate residual fresh-frozen tumor tissue and more than two years of available survival data. Molecular status otherwise varied across the glioblastoma patients, but none of them carried an isocitrate dehydrogenase mutation. PBMC were collected before vaccination, two weeks after the third vaccination, and at tumor progression when it occurred. Genomic DNA was extracted with the Qiagen DNeasy Blood extraction Kit.

What the research found in general, with its limitations: No direct relationship between TCR clonality and survival was found, suggesting a diverse polyclonal response may matter. After dendritic cell vaccination, a higher estimated pretreatment TIL content predicted longer time to progression and overall survival. The cohort was small and heterogeneous, few patients had complete blood and tumor sets, and even fewer had initial-recurrent tumor pairs. The response model built on TCR overlap across three groups was characterized as speculative, with prospective validation still needed.

TCRB CDR3 regions were amplified from around 1.9 ug genomic DNA, or all available DNA if less, using the immunoSEQ assay. The multiplex PCR employed 60 forward primers targeting TCR V beta segments and 13 reverse primers targeting J beta segments. Synthetic control templates were spiked into each sample at limiting dilution to estimate reads per starting template. Reads of 87 bp were generated by sequencing on the Illumina HiSeq System. The paper's processing steps were these. PCR and sequencing errors were removed by a nearest neighbor algorithm that merged closely related sequences. TCR overlap was defined as the percentage of unique tumor TCR beta sequences that were also found in the peripheral blood of the same patient. TCRdb's version of the immuneACCESS table is confined to in-frame rearrangements and falls short of the full clone set. An unresolved V gene accounts for under half of the shortfall where checked; the remainder is of unknown origin. The V and J calls and clone size are taken from that table; D and trimming were inferred from the DNA. The sample table records more than 95,000 clones; around 80% of these occur just once. The ten largest clones capture under 6.5% of the sample.

The V gene is TRBV11-1 and the J gene is TRBJ1-1, and 9 bases in between align with TRBD1. Sequences were derived from blood, sampled after dendritic cell vaccination. The sequence was obtained from a human donor with glioblastoma. The CDR3 region has the sequence CASSPSDRGQGNTEAFF. The base sequence is TGTGCCAGCAGCCCAAGTGATCGGGGACAGGGGAACACTGAAGCTTTCTTT. Outside the CDR3, residues come from the reference TRBV11-1 and TRBJ1-1 proteins, so the full variable domain is: EAEVAQSPRYKITEKSQAVAFWCDPISGHATLYWYRQILGQGPELLVQFQDESVVDDSQLPKDRFSAERLKGVDSTLKIQPAELGDSAMYLCASSPSDRGQGNTEAFFGQGTRLTVV.